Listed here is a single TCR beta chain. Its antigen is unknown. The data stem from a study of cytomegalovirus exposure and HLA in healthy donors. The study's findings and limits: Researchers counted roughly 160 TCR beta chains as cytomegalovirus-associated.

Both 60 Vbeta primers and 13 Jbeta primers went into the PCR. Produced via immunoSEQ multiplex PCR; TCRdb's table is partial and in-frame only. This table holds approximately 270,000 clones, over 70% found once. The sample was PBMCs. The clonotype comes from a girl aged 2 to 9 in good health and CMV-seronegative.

CDR3 residues: CASRRLTEAYEQYF. For the CDR3, the DNA is TGTGCCAGCAGGAGGCTTACGGAGGCCTACGAGCAGTACTTC. The J gene is TRBJ2-7, the V gene TRBV6-5; possible D gene TRBD2, 5 bases. This CDR3 has 14 amino acids. V lost 6 bases and J 2 bases, leaving 14 bases between the germline ends. From germline, CDR1 is MNHEY and CDR2 SVGAGI.